The rows below give T cell receptor beta chains drawn from one sample of a study of cytomegalovirus exposure and HLA in healthy donors. The method was immunoSEQ multiplex PCR; TCRdb's version includes in-frame clones alone and lacks a portion of them. The sample totals about 200,000 clones. The sequenced sample consisted of PBMCs. The origin of the receptors is a girl aged 2 to 9 in good health and CMV-seropositive. Both conserved end residues are trimmed from each CDR3.

v_call cdr3_aa
TRBV7-7 ASSLGTGGSGELF
TRBV18 ASSPQDRGTEAF
TRBV11-2 ASSLEGQGYTEAF
TRBV6-1 ASSENAAEKLF
TRBV28 ASSPSFRGGAFQPQH
TRBV5-1 ASYSTPSGRRNEQF
TRBV7-2 ASSLGVLASPYNEQF
TRBV27 ASSLLGGNSNQPQH
TRBV28 ASSLYVAGNYGYT
TRBV7-9 ASSFFDSQETQY
TRBV5-1 ASSFRGNQPQH
TRBV27 ASSFLGEDTGELF
TRBV27 ASSLGGIGYNEQF
TRBV18 ASSPQPLDEQY